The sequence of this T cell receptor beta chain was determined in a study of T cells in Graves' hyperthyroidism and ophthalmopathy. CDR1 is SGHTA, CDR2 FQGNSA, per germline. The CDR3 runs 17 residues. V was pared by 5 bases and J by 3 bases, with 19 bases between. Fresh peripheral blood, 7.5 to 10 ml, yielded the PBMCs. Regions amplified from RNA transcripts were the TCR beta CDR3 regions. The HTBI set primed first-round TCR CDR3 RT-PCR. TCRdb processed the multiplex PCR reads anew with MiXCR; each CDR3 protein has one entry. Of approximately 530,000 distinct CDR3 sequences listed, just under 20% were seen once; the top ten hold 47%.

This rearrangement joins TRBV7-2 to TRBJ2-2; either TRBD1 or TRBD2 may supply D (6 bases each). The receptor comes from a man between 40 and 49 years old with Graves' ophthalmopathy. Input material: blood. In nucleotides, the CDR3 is TGTGCCAGCAGCCTCCGGGGGCAGGGGACCGACACCGGGGAGCTGTTTTTT. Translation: CASSLRGQGTDTGELFF. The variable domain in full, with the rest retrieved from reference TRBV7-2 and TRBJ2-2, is GAGVSQSPSNKVTEKGKDVELRCDPISGHTALYWYRQSLGQGLEFLIYFQGNSAPDKSGLPSDRFSAERTGGSVSTLTIQRTQQEDSAVYLCASSLRGQGTDTGELFFGEGSRLTVL.